This T cell receptor beta chain was sequenced for a study of cytomegalovirus exposure and HLA in healthy donors. Notes on the study in general: No immune exposure information besides CMV serostatus was available.

The J segment lost 6 bases and the V segment lost 7 bases, leaving 8 bases of the junction unmatched. The CDR3 consists of 14 residues. Germline lookup yields CDR1 MNHEY and CDR2 SVGAGI. A multiplex PCR was run with 60 Vbeta primers and 13 Jbeta primers. TCRdb's copy holds only in-frame clones and misses some; the assay was immunoSEQ multiplex PCR. Listed are some 70,000 clones; about 0.82% falls within the top ten. Details on this clone: The antigen is undetermined.

V is TRBV6-5 and J is TRBJ1-4; the match to TRBD1 covers 7 bases. The receptor was isolated from a boy aged 5 to 17 in good health and CMV-seronegative. Sequenced material: PBMCs. The chain's CDR3 is CASTQTGLDEKLFF. The CDR3 DNA reads as TGTGCCAGCACCCAGACAGGGCTGGATGAAAAACTGTTTTTT.